Below are 8 T cell receptor beta chains sequenced from a single sample in a study of identical twins. TCRdb reanalysed the 5' RACE reads using MiXCR and keeps one entry per CDR3 protein. Here the sample spans around 1.7 million distinct CDR3 sequences, under 35% being singletons. Input material: cord blood. Every receptor here comes from a newborn girl in good health.

This clonotype was found a few times. A much bigger clone sits one base away, suggesting this may be a read error. V is TRBV10-3 and J is TRBJ1-2; D is possibly TRBD1 (6 bases). Trimming removed 4 bases from V and 4 bases from J, with 10 bases in between. The germline CDR1 and CDR2 sequences are ENHRY and SYGVKD. The CDR3 consists of 13 residues. CDR3 protein: CAISAQGPYGYTF. The CDR3 DNA reads as TGTGCCATCAGTGCACAGGGCCCCTATGGCTACACCTTC.

This clonotype has ten or more counts. The gene calls are TRBV27 and TRBJ2-4; D unresolved. Trimming pared 3 bases from V and 0 bases from J, leaving 6 bases between. Germline V gene data show CDR1 as MNHEY and CDR2 as SMNVEV (reference sequence). The CDR3 contains 14 residues. The CDR3, as DNA: TGTGCCAGCAGTTTCTCGGTAGCCAAAAACATTCAGTACTTC. It is translated as CASSFSVAKNIQYF.

V usage is TRBV7-2 and J usage is TRBJ2-1, with D hard to call. There are 16 residues in the CDR3. V gave up 5 bases and J gave up 0 bases, with 14 bases separating them. The V gene's germline CDR1 is SGHTA and CDR2 FQGNSA. The CDR3 DNA reads TGTGCCAGCAGCCTGGCCGGGTTTAGCTCCTACAATGAGCAGTTCTTC. Amino acids: CASSLAGFSSYNEQFF.

This clonotype was observed a few times. The chain recombines TRBV5-1 with TRBJ2-3; D is possibly TRBD2 (5 bases). This CDR3 is built from 16 residues. Trimming pared 0 bases from V and 4 bases from J, leaving 15 bases between. Germline V CDR1 and CDR2: SGHRS, YFSETQ. The CDR3 DNA reads as TGCGCCAGCAGCTTGGGGCAGGACTGGACCCCAGATACGCAGTATTTT. Translating it yields CASSLGQDWTPDTQYF.

A few counts support this clonotype. The chain has TRBV9 and TRBJ1-5; TRBD1 matches 8 bases. V shed 0 bases and J 5 bases; nucleotides not matched to a gene: 4. CDR1 and CDR2 from the germline V gene are SGDLS and YYNGEE. This CDR3 comprises 15 residues. CDR3: CASSVGTGGDQPQHF. In nucleotides, the CDR3 is TGTGCCAGCAGCGTAGGCACAGGGGGGGATCAGCCCCAGCATTTT.

The J gene is TRBJ2-2, the V gene TRBV5-1; D may be TRBD1 (5 bases). Trimming took off 4 bases at V and 2 bases at J, with 15 bases between the two ends. The CDR3 sequence is 16 residues long. Germline V CDR1 and CDR2: SGHRS, YFSETQ. DNA for the CDR3: TGCGCCAGCAGCCAGGGCGACTTGAAAAACACCGGGGAGCTGTTTTTT. This sequence encodes CASSQGDLKNTGELFF.

This rearrangement joins TRBV5-1 to TRBJ2-5; D is possibly TRBD1 or TRBD2 (5 bases each). CDR1 and CDR2 from the germline V gene are SGHRS and YFSETQ. This CDR3 spans 16 amino acids. The V end was cut by 0 bases, the J end by 1 base, with 13 bases between. The CDR3 sequence is CASSLAGHSVQETQYF. Here the CDR3 DNA reads TGCGCCAGCAGCTTGGCGGGGCACTCCGTCCAAGAGACCCAGTACTTC. The whole variable domain, remainder taken from reference TRBV5-1 and TRBJ2-5, is KAGVTQTPRYLIKTRGQQVTLSCSPISGHRSVSWYQQTPGQGLQFLFEYFSETQRNKGNFPGRFSGRQFSNSRSEMNVSTLELGDSALYLCASSLAGHSVQETQYFGPGTRLLVL.

This clonotype was counted a few times. The rearrangement uses TRBV3-1 and TRBJ2-3, with a tentative D call TRBD2 (6 bases). The CDR3 has 13 residues. V lost 3 bases and J 4 bases, leaving 8 bases between the germline ends. Germline V gene data show CDR1 as LGHDT and CDR2 as YNNKEL (reference sequence). CDR3 in amino acids: CASSQGGSDTQYF. DNA for the CDR3: TGTGCCAGCAGCCAGGGGGGTTCAGATACGCAGTATTTT.